This T cell receptor beta chain was sequenced during a study of shared clonotypes between healthy human individuals (dated by TCRdb to the early 2020s). Study-level background: Three men and two women, aged 18 to 49 years, made up the cohort. To estimate repertoire size and how much clonotype sharing occurs between individuals, the study deeply sequenced the blood TCR repertoires of five or six healthy adults. Libraries were prepared and TCR repertoires were sequenced by different laboratories using diverse techniques, in order to increase sequencing depth and limit assay-specific biases. Between about 0.94 and 8.9 billion PBMCs per donor were obtained by leukapheresis.

The donors were healthy, HIV-negative adults with no recently reported acute infections or vaccinations. Every donor was a Caucasian adult residing in Nashville, Tennessee, USA. For unsorted samples, 100 million or so PBMCs were counted, and genomic DNA was extracted using the QIAamp DNA Blood Mini kit. Blood was obtained by leukapheresis, after which PBMCs were separated by Ficoll-Histopaque density gradient centrifugation and cryopreserved in liquid nitrogen vapor phase. Using the deep immunoSEQ assay, TCR CDR3 regions were amplified from genomic DNA by multiplex PCR. For each cell subset, the extracted genomic DNA was distributed evenly across all wells of several immunoSEQ 96-well plates, and each plate served as one replicate. For unsorted PBMC, each replicate PCR was loaded with approximately 300 ng genomic DNA, equivalent to about 33,000 T cell genomes. Ten immunoSEQ deep assay plates were used to sequence unsorted PBMC genomic DNA. Purified libraries were measured with a Qubit 3.0 fluorometer, size-checked on a Bioanalyzer 2100, and measured again with the KAPA Library Quantification kit. Each immunoSEQ 96-well plate was sequenced on its own single-read 150-cycle Illumina NextSeq 550 flow cell. Under the source paper's analysis protocol: Because the immunoSEQ output held only junctional sequences and lacked quality scores, the filtering could not match the filtering applied to full-length reads. To assign V/J genes and CDR3, sequences were annotated against IMGT germline references using PyIR, a Python wrapper for IgBLAST v1.9. Reads with weak V/J assignments (E-value above 1e-6), missing CDR3, stop codons, out-of-frame junctions, or ambiguous translated residues were removed. A V3J clonotype was defined by an identical inferred V gene, J gene, and CDR3 amino acid sequence. Percentage overlap between repertoires was calculated by dividing the number of shared unique clonotypes by the size of the smaller repertoire. RTK rarefaction, the Chao1 estimator, and Recon v2.1 estimates of unobserved clonotypes were used to assess repertoire richness. This immuneACCESS table, as held by TCRdb, lists in-frame sequences with V and J called but not all clones. Of the missing ones, under half trace to an unresolved V gene in checked studies; the others have no known cause. The D gene and trimming were derived from the DNA, and the V and J assignments and clone size from that table. This sample comprises roughly 490,000 clones, 65% to 80% of them detected only once. The top ten clones comprise roughly 12% of the sample.

Study-wide conclusions, independent of this receptor: Sampling was limited to blood, and TCR repertoires in tissue likely differ from TCR repertoires in blood. Based on pairwise subsampling, the degree of clonotype sharing among donors was expected to be affected by sequencing depth. The genetic and exposure-history diversity represented was limited by the small number of donors.

This clone was seen once. Its recognized antigen is unknown. One base away there is no much larger clone; base qualities are not given. The CDR3, from cysteine to phenylalanine, totals 14 residues. Just CDR3 DNA is preserved here, 42 bases in frame from base 1. CDR1 and CDR2 are drawn from the germline V gene: SGHTA, FQGNSA. V lost 6 bases and J lost 2 bases; the stretch between them is 11 bases long. The TCR comes from a woman aged 40 to 50 in good health. Some clones in this sample may be carry-over from other donors' samples. The chain is encoded by TRBV7-2 joined to TRBJ2-1, with TRBD2 perhaps the D gene, on 6 matching bases. Specimen: PBMCs. The sequenced DNA: TGTGCCAGCAGTCCCAGCGGGCCCTACAATGAGCAGTTCTTC. The encoded protein is CASSPSGPYNEQFF.